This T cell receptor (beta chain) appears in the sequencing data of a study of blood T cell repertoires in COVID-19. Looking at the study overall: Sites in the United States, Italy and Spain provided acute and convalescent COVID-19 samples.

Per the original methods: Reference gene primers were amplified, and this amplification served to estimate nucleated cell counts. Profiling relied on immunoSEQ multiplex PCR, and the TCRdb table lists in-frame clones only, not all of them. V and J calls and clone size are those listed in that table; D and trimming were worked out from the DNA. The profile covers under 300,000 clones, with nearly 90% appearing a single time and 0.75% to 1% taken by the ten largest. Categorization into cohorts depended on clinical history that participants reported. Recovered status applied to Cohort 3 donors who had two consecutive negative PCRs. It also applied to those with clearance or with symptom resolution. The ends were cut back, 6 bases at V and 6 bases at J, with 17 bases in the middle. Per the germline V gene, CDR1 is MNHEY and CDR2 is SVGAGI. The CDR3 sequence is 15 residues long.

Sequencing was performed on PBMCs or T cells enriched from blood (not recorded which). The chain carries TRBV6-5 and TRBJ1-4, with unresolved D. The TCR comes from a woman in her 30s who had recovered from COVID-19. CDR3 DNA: TGTGCCAGCAGGAAGTTGACCGGCGGGTATGAAAAACTGTTTTTT. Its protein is CASRKLTGGYEKLFF.